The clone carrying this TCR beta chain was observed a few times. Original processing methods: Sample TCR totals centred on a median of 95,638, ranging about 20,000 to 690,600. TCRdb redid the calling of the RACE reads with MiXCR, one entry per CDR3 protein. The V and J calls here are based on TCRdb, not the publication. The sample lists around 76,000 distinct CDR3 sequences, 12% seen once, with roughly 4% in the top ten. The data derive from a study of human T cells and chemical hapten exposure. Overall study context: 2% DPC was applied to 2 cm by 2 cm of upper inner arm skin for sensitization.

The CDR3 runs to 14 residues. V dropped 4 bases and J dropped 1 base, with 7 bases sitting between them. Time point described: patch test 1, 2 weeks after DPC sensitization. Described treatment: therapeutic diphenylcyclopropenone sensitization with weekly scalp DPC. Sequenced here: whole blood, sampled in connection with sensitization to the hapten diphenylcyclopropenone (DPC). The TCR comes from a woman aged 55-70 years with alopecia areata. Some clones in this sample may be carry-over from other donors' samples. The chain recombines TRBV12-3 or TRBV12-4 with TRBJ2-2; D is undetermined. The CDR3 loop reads CASSSLKNTGELFF. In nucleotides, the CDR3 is TGTGCCAGCAGTTCCCTTAAGAACACCGGGGAGCTGTTTTTT.